Shown below are 16 T cell receptor beta chains from a single sample sequenced in a study of early T cells in non-severe SARS-CoV-2 infection. A single record per CDR3 protein comes from TCRdb applying MiXCR to the 5' RACE reads. The sample consists of roughly 70,000 distinct CDR3 sequences, roughly 18% of them appearing once. The sequencing here drew on whole blood, taken at baseline. Every receptor here comes from an adult who was a healthcare worker with PCR-confirmed SARS-CoV-2 infection or an uninfected control (not recorded which).

The chain uses TRBV3-1 and TRBJ2-7; 8 nucleotides agree with TRBD1. The CDR3 is 16 amino acids. The germline CDR1 and CDR2 sequences are LGHDT and YNNKEL (reference sequence). Trimming took 5 bases from V and 5 from J; bases not matched to a gene: 14. This CDR3 reads CASSSLTDRVNDEQYF. CDR3 DNA: TGTGCCAGCAGCTCATTAACGGACAGGGTTAACGACGAGCAGTACTTC.

This clonotype has more than one count but fewer than ten. The chain joins TRBV10-2 to TRBJ2-1; unclear D gene. Germline V gene data show CDR1 as WSHSY and CDR2 as SAAADI. This CDR3 contains 10 residues. The ends were cut back, 8 bases at V and 5 bases at J, with 4 bases in the middle. The CDR3 here is CASGHNEQFF. The CDR3 region has the DNA TGCGCCAGCGGGCACAATGAGCAGTTCTTC.

V is TRBV6-6 and J is TRBJ1-1; D is possibly TRBD1 (5 bases). The CDR3 runs 16 residues. The ends were cut back, 0 bases at V and 2 bases at J, with 13 bases in the middle. CDR1 MNHNY and CDR2 SVGAGI come from the germline V gene (reference sequence). DNA for the CDR3: TGTGCCAGCAGTTACTCTCTGGGCAGGACAAACACTGAAGCTTTCTTT. Its translation: CASSYSLGRTNTEAFF.

The rearrangement links TRBV27 to TRBJ1-2; D not resolved. CDR1 is MNHEY, CDR2 SMNVEV, per germline (reference sequence). CDR3 size: 14 residues. V lost 6 bases, J lost 2 bases, and 13 bases lay in between. CDR3 loop: CASRPKRWNYGYTF. The CDR3 bases are TGTGCCAGCAGACCCAAACGTTGGAACTATGGCTACACCTTC.

In its sample, this clonotype was seen a few times. Compared with germline, one end of the junction differs, possibly owing to a read error. The rearrangement joins TRBV20-1 to TRBJ1-1; weak D call: TRBD1 (6 bases). The CDR3 extends over 15 amino acids. Germline values: CDR1 DFQATT, CDR2 SNEGSKA (reference sequence). The CDR3 DNA reads as TGCAGTGCGAGAGGACAGTCAGGTCTGAACACTGAAGCTTTCTTT. It encodes CSARGQSGLNTEAFF.

The chain carries TRBV5-1 and TRBJ2-2; possible D gene TRBD2, 5 bases. V gave up 2 bases and J gave up 3 bases, with 5 bases separating them. Per the germline V gene, CDR1 is SGHRS and CDR2 is YFSETQ. The CDR3 has 13 amino acids. The CDR3 protein is CASSFGDTGELFF. The CDR3 nucleotides read TGCGCCAGCAGCTTCGGGGACACCGGGGAGCTGTTTTTT.

This clonotype was counted only a few times. This CDR3 reads CASSRMSDTGELFF. The CDR3 nucleotides read TGTGCCAGCAGCCGAATGTCTGACACCGGGGAGCTGTTTTTT. The V call is TRBV14, the J call TRBJ2-2; no definite D call. This CDR3 is 14 amino acids long. CDR1 is SGHDN and CDR2 is FVKESK in the germline V gene. Trimming removed 4 bases from V and 3 bases from J, with 9 bases in between.

V usage is TRBV20-1 and J usage is TRBJ2-3; TRBD2 agrees at 7 bases. Germline V CDR1 and CDR2: DFQATT, SNEGSKA (reference sequence). This CDR3 spans 17 amino acids. Trimming at V came to 3 bases and at J to 0 bases, leaving 12 bases not matched to a gene. The CDR3 bases are TGCAGTGCTAGCCTCCCCCGGCCGGGGGGTAGCACAGATACGCAGTATTTT. Translation gives CSASLPRPGGSTDTQYF.

This clonotype has a handful of counts. J is TRBJ2-7 and V is TRBV7-2; D remains ambiguous. Trimming removed 5 bases from V and 0 bases from J, with 14 bases in between. The CDR3 spans 15 residues. Germline values: CDR1 SGHTA, CDR2 FQGNSA. CDR3 coding DNA: TGTGCCAGCAGCCCAGGTCTGGGTAGCTCCTACGAGCAGTACTTC. Translated: CASSPGLGSSYEQYF.

This clonotype has only a few counts. The chain recombines TRBV7-9 with TRBJ1-2, with TRBD1 as a possible D gene (5 bases). The germline CDR1 and CDR2 sequences are SEHNR and FQNEAQ (reference sequence). With 3 bases removed from V and 4 bases from J, the gap between germline ends came to 6 bases. This CDR3 has 12 residues. The CDR3 here is CASSFDSYGYTF. Written as DNA, the CDR3 is TGTGCCAGCAGCTTCGACAGCTATGGCTACACCTTC. The whole variable domain, remainder taken from reference TRBV7-9 and TRBJ1-2, is DTGVSQNPRHKITKRGQNVTFRCDPISEHNRLYWYRQTLGQGPEFLTYFQNEAQLEKSRLLSDRFSAERPKGSFSTLEIQRTEQGDSAMYLCASSFDSYGYTFGSGTRLTVV.

The chain couples TRBV19 to TRBJ2-3; TRBD1 matches at 7 bases. The CDR3 has 16 amino acids. With 4 bases clipped from V and 1 base from J, the junction kept 8 bases outside the gene matches. From germline, CDR1 is LNHDA and CDR2 SQIVND (reference sequence). CDR3 nucleotide sequence: TGTGCCAGTAGTACTCGGCGACAGGGCGGCACAGATACGCAGTATTTT. Protein: CASSTRRQGGTDTQYF.

DNA of the CDR3: TGTGCCAGCAGCTCGCTCGACAGGGAGAACACTGAAGCTTTCTTT. It codes for CASSSLDRENTEAFF. The chain links TRBV5-4 to TRBJ1-1; TRBD1 aligns across 7 bases. This CDR3 region has 15 residues. The germline CDR1 and CDR2 sequences are SGHNT and YYREEE (reference sequence). V lost 3 bases and J lost 1; bases outside the gene matches: 6.

With regard to this clonotype: Germline is not matched at one junction end, which may reflect a read error. The V gene is TRBV5-4, the J gene TRBJ1-1; maybe TRBD1 (6 bases). Germline CDR1 and CDR2: SGHNT and YYREEE (reference sequence). This CDR3 is built from 13 residues. DNA of the CDR3: TGTGTCAGCAGTAGGGACAAAAACACTGAAGCTTTCTTT. Amino acid sequence: CVSSRDKNTEAFF.

This clonotype has at least ten counts. V and J are TRBV28 and TRBJ1-1; D not certain. Looked up from germline, CDR1 is MDHEN and CDR2 is SYDVKM. V lost 6 bases and J 10 bases, leaving 12 bases between the germline ends. The CDR3 is 11 residues long. CDR3: CASRVAEGAFF. In nucleotides, the CDR3 is TGTGCCAGCAGGGTGGCGGAAGGAGCTTTCTTT.

This clonotype was counted a few times. CDR3 region: CASSLVHYEQYF. Here the CDR3 DNA reads TGTGCCAGCAGCTTAGTGCATTACGAGCAGTACTTC. This chain uses TRBV7-9 with TRBJ2-7; D not resolved. The CDR3 is 12 amino acids. V was clipped by 1 base and J by 4 bases, with 5 bases between them. In germline, CDR1 is SEHNR, CDR2 FQNEAQ (reference sequence).

This clonotype has only a few counts. V usage is TRBV6-1 and J usage is TRBJ1-1, with 7 bases matching TRBD1. From germline, CDR1 is MNHNS and CDR2 SASEGT. The CDR3 spans 16 residues. The trim removed 10 bases at V and 4 bases at J, leaving 18 bases unmatched. As DNA, the CDR3 is TGTGCCACCCACCCGGGACAGCGAGTTAGGAGCACTGAAGCTTTCTTT. Translating gives CATHPGQRVRSTEAFF.